The rows below give T cell receptor beta chains drawn from one sample of a study of blood T cell repertoires in COVID-19. Some clones are missing from TCRdb's copy, which holds only in-frame ones; the method was immunoSEQ multiplex PCR. The sample has some 200,000 clones; approximately 80% are singletons. Sample: peripheral blood. Receptors were obtained from a woman of 80 years or more with acute or convalescent COVID-19. Both conserved end residues are part of each CDR3. Each record gives: clone size, J gene, CDR3 length, V gene, D gene, CDR3 protein, CDR3 DNA. A D gene is named only where the DNA matches it firmly. The size entry is marked missing in some rows and otherwise reads once, few, many or a size class.

NA	TRBJ2-7	14	TRBV3-1/TRBV3-2	TRBD1	CASRPSDRLGEQYF	TGTGCCAGCAGACCCTCGGACAGGCTCGGCGAGCAGTACTTC
NA	TRBJ2-7	14	TRBV3-1/TRBV3-2	TRBD1	CASSQGTGAYEQYF	TGTGCCAGCAGCCAAGGGACAGGGGCCTACGAGCAGTACTTC
few	TRBJ2-7	16	TRBV4-1	TRBD2	CASSQGRAGVSYEQYF	TGCGCCAGCAGCCAAGGACGAGCGGGAGTATCCTACGAGCAGTACTTC
NA	TRBJ1-2	13	TRBV6-4	NA	CASSGGGNYGYTF	TGTGCCAGCAGTGGCGGGGGGAACTATGGCTACACCTTC
NA	TRBJ1-5	15	TRBV5-5	NA	CASSILTASNQPQHF	TGTGCCAGCAGCATCCTGACAGCAAGCAATCAGCCCCAGCATTTT
NA	TRBJ1-3	15	TRBV15	NA	CATSRDLAGGNTIYF	TGTGCCACCAGCAGAGATCTGGCAGGGGGAAACACCATATATTTT
once	TRBJ2-5	18	TRBV7-2	TRBD1	CASSSWDRGDRYQETQYF	TGTGCCAGCAGCTCGTGGGACAGGGGTGATCGGTACCAAGAGACCCAGTACTTC
NA	TRBJ2-2	16	TRBV28	NA	CASSLGSGGHTGELFF	TGTGCCAGCAGTTTAGGTAGTGGGGGCCACACCGGGGAGCTGTTTTTT
few	TRBJ1-6	13	TRBV19	NA	CAGRGADNSPLHF	TGTGCCGGGCGGGGGGCCGATAATTCACCCCTCCACTTT
NA	TRBJ2-7	14	TRBV11-3	TRBD1	CASSLSGQAYEQYF	TGTGCCAGCAGCTTGAGCGGACAGGCCTACGAGCAGTACTTC
NA	TRBJ2-1	12	TRBV6-5	NA	CASSDSLATQFF	TGTGCCAGCAGTGACTCGCTAGCGACGCAGTTCTTC
once	TRBJ1-1	13	TRBV12-3/TRBV12-4	TRBD1	CASSLDRGTEAFF	TGTGCCAGCAGCTTGGACAGGGGAACTGAAGCTTTCTTT
NA	TRBJ2-7	14	TRBV11-2	NA	CASSLMATTYEQYF	TGTGCCAGCAGCTTAATGGCGACTACCTACGAGCAGTACTTC
NA	TRBJ2-5	15	TRBV19	TRBD1	CASSAGQGARETQYF	TGTGCCAGTAGTGCGGGACAGGGGGCGCGTGAGACCCAGTACTTC
NA	TRBJ2-1	19	TRBV11-3	TRBD2	CASSRMVSAGVSSYNEQFF	TGTGCCAGCAGCCGAATGGTGTCAGCGGGGGTAAGCTCCTACAATGAGCAGTTCTTC
NA	TRBJ2-3	15	TRBV4-3	TRBD2	CASSQEASGLDTQYF	TGCGCCAGCAGCCAAGAGGCTAGCGGTTTAGATACGCAGTATTTT
NA	TRBJ1-2	15	TRBV18	NA	CASSPWTETNYGYTF	TGTGCCAGCTCACCTTGGACAGAGACTAACTATGGCTACACCTTC
NA	TRBJ1-5	15	TRBV19	NA	CASSIGGGQNQPQHF	TGTGCCAGTAGTATTGGGGGGGGGCAAAATCAGCCCCAGCATTTT
few	TRBJ1-1	13	TRBV19	TRBD1	CASSGPGGTEAFF	TGTGCCAGCTCCGGGCCAGGGGGCACTGAAGCTTTCTTT
NA	TRBJ1-1	17	TRBV7-9	TRBD1	CASSLARSGGGNTEAFF	TGTGCCAGCAGCTTAGCCAGATCAGGGGGCGGGAACACTGAAGCTTTCTTT
NA	TRBJ1-5	15	TRBV21-1	NA	CASSKARDRDQPQHF	TGTGCCAGCAGCAAAGCCCGGGACAGGGATCAGCCCCAGCATTTT
NA	TRBJ2-1	15	TRBV19	NA	CASSLSRGVQNEQFF	TGTGCCAGTAGTCTCTCCCGAGGAGTCCAGAATGAGCAGTTCTTC
few	TRBJ1-2	15	TRBV7-2	TRBD1	CASSSSGGLNYGYTF	TGTGCCAGCAGCTCCTCAGGGGGGTTAAACTATGGCTACACCTTC
NA	TRBJ2-7	14	TRBV5-1	TRBD2	CASSRVSGRSEQYF	TGCGCCAGCAGCAGGGTGAGCGGGAGGTCCGAGCAGTACTTC
NA	TRBJ2-7	12	TRBV9	NA	CASSLGAGEQYF	TGTGCCAGCAGCCTTGGGGCGGGGGAGCAGTACTTC
once	TRBJ1-4	17	TRBV27	NA	CASSPSWYTATNEKLFF	TGTGCCAGCTCCCCTTCGTGGTATACAGCAACTAATGAAAAACTGTTTTTT
NA	TRBJ1-6	20	TRBV21-1	NA	CASSKGPALGGRTGGSPLHF	TGTGCCAGCAGCAAAGGCCCCGCCTTGGGGGGTCGGACCGGTGGGTCACCCCTCCACTTT
NA	TRBJ1-2	13	TRBV7-9	TRBD1	CASTTQGANGYTF	TGTGCCAGCACCACACAGGGGGCGAATGGCTACACCTTC
NA	TRBJ1-2	13	TRBV2	NA	CASSREGFYGYTF	TGTGCCAGCAGTCGAGAGGGCTTCTATGGCTACACCTTC
NA	TRBJ2-5	13	TRBV5-6	NA	CASSLMDRETQYF	TGTGCCAGCAGCCTAATGGACAGAGAGACCCAGTACTTC
NA	TRBJ2-5	14	TRBV3-1/TRBV3-2	TRBD2	CASSFKASGETQYF	TGTGCCAGCAGCTTTAAGGCTAGCGGAGAGACCCAGTACTTC
many	TRBJ1-5	15	TRBV9	NA	CASSEREGLHQPQHF	TGTGCCAGCAGCGAAAGGGAGGGCCTCCATCAGCCCCAGCATTTT
NA	TRBJ1-2	12	TRBV9	NA	CASSVVGGGYTF	TGTGCCAGCAGCGTAGTGGGAGGGGGCTACACCTTC
NA	TRBJ2-7	14	TRBV3-1/TRBV3-2	NA	CASSQADRRSEQYF	TGTGCCAGCAGCCAAGCTGACAGGCGGTCCGAGCAGTACTTC
once	TRBJ2-5	15	TRBV5-1	NA	CASSLAARVDETQYF	TGCGCCAGCAGCTTGGCCGCCAGGGTGGACGAGACCCAGTACTTC
once	TRBJ1-1	13	TRBV10-3	TRBD1	CAISGTENTEAFF	TGTGCCATCAGCGGGACAGAGAACACTGAAGCTTTCTTT
NA	TRBJ1-1	14	TRBV7-2	NA	CASSSRVGGQSAFF	TGTGCCAGCAGCTCCAGGGTAGGGGGTCAGTCGGCTTTCTTT
NA	TRBJ2-2	16	TRBV7-2	NA	CASSLGGRAKTGELFF	TGTGCCAGCAGCTTAGGCGGCAGGGCGAAGACCGGGGAGCTGTTTTTT
NA	TRBJ2-2	13	TRBV28	NA	CASSFMLAGELFF	TGTGCCAGCAGTTTCATGCTAGCCGGGGAGCTGTTTTTT
NA	TRBJ1-6	13	TRBV27	NA	CASSLEGGSPLHF	TGTGCCAGCAGTTTAGAGGGCGGATCACCCCTCCACTTT
NA	TRBJ1-4	13	TRBV30	TRBD1	CASGTGVVEKLFF	TGTGCCTCCGGGACAGGGGTAGTTGAAAAACTGTTTTTT
few	TRBJ2-1	15	TRBV6-5	NA	CASSSSGSRRNEQFF	TGTGCCAGCAGCTCCTCCGGAAGCCGGCGGAATGAGCAGTTCTTC
NA	TRBJ1-5	17	TRBV19	TRBD1	CASSMDLETTGVQPQHF	TGTGCCAGTAGTATGGACCTAGAAACAACAGGGGTTCAGCCCCAGCATTTT
once	TRBJ2-3	15	TRBV28	NA	CASSSTRTLTDTQYF	TGTGCCAGCAGTTCCACTCGGACTCTCACAGATACGCAGTATTTT
NA	TRBJ2-1	13	TRBV9	NA	CASSVEDSDEQFF	TGTGCCAGCAGCGTAGAAGATAGCGACGAGCAGTTCTTC
NA	TRBJ1-4	15	TRBV7-3	NA	CASSLADSENEKLFF	TGTGCCAGCAGCTTAGCGGACAGCGAAAATGAAAAACTGTTTTTT
NA	TRBJ1-5	14	TRBV19	NA	CASSTEGGKQPQHF	TGTGCCAGTAGTACGGAGGGAGGCAAACAGCCCCAGCATTTT
NA	TRBJ2-1	15	TRBV18	TRBD1	CASSPGTGLGNEQFF	TGTGCCAGCTCACCAGGGACAGGCTTGGGCAATGAGCAGTTCTTC
NA	TRBJ2-5	16	TRBV11-2	TRBD1	CASSLFGRGLGETQYF	TGTGCCAGCAGCTTATTCGGTAGGGGGCTAGGAGAGACCCAGTACTTC
NA	TRBJ2-3	15	TRBV19	NA	CASSRMLVGTDTQYF	TGTGCCAGTTCCAGGATGCTTGTGGGCACAGATACGCAGTATTTT
NA	TRBJ1-6	13	TRBV9	NA	CASSPRDFSPLHF	TGTGCCAGCAGCCCCCGGGACTTTTCACCCCTCCACTTT
NA	TRBJ1-5	17	TRBV28	TRBD1	CASSLFLRTGVRQPQHF	TGTGCCAGCAGTTTATTTTTGCGGACAGGGGTCCGTCAGCCCCAGCATTTT
few	TRBJ1-5	14	TRBV19	NA	CASSIDNSNQPQHF	TGTGCCAGTAGTATAGATAATAGCAATCAGCCCCAGCATTTT
NA	TRBJ2-7	14	TRBV6-2/TRBV6-3	TRBD2	CASSSGTSGYEQYF	TGTGCCAGCAGTTCCGGGACTAGCGGTTACGAGCAGTACTTC
NA	TRBJ2-7	15	TRBV4-3	TRBD2	CASSQDQGLAIEQYF	TGCGCCAGCAGCCAAGATCAGGGACTAGCGATCGAGCAGTACTTC
NA	TRBJ2-7	20	TRBV24-1	TRBD2	CATSDFPGRSERGGVDEQYF	TGTGCCACCAGTGATTTCCCCGGGCGATCGGAGCGGGGGGGCGTCGACGAGCAGTACTTC
NA	TRBJ1-1	15	TRBV19	TRBD1	CASSSGTGGATEAFF	TGTGCCAGTAGTTCCGGGACAGGGGGCGCGACTGAAGCTTTCTTT
NA	TRBJ2-3	14	TRBV2	TRBD1	CASHVGQGADTQYF	TGTGCCAGCCACGTGGGACAGGGGGCTGATACGCAGTATTTT
NA	TRBJ2-7	13	TRBV7-2	NA	CASSLSVVYEQYF	TGTGCCAGCAGCTTATCGGTAGTCTACGAGCAGTACTTC